Below are 8 T cell receptor beta chains sequenced from a single sample in a study of blood T cell repertoires in COVID-19. TCRdb's copy holds only in-frame clones and misses some; the assay was immunoSEQ multiplex PCR. The data hold 150,000 to 200,000 clones, with more than 75% observed a single time. What was sequenced was peripheral blood. These receptors all come from a man between 65 and 85 years old with acute or convalescent COVID-19.

The CDR3 nucleotides are TGTGCCAGCAGTCCCGGGGCAGGGGTGGAGGAAAAACTGTTTTTT. Translated: CASSPGAGVEEKLFF. The chain recombines TRBV6-6 with TRBJ1-4; TRBD1 might be the D (6 bases). The CDR3 is made up of 15 amino acids. V lost 5 bases, J lost 8 bases, and 18 bases lay in between. Germline loops: CDR1 MNHNY, CDR2 SVGAGI (reference sequence).

This clone was recorded only once. This chain links TRBV28 with TRBJ2-5; 8 bases fit TRBD1. Germline V lookup: CDR1 MDHEN, CDR2 SYDVKM. The J segment lost 5 bases and the V segment lost 5 bases, leaving 10 bases of the junction unmatched. The CDR3 contains 15 residues. CDR3 in DNA: TGTGCCAGCAGTCCGAACAGGGGGTGGGCGGAGACCCAGTACTTC. Translation: CASSPNRGWAETQYF. Complete variable domain (other parts from reference TRBV28 and TRBJ2-5): DVKVTQSSRYLVKRTGEKVFLECVQDMDHENMFWYRQDPGLGLRLIYFSYDVKMKEKGDIPEGYSVSREKKERFSLILESASTNQTSMYLCASSPNRGWAETQYFGPGTRLLVL.

V usage is TRBV19 and J usage is TRBJ2-1; TRBD2 aligns across 7 bases. CDR1 and CDR2 from the germline V gene are LNHDA and SQIVND (reference sequence). The CDR3 runs 18 residues. The junction had 13 bases not matched to a gene; V was cut back by 5 bases and J by 0 bases. The CDR3 spells CASSSDWASGSSYNEQFF. The CDR3 DNA is TGTGCCAGTAGTTCTGACTGGGCTAGCGGAAGCTCCTACAATGAGCAGTTCTTC.

This clone appeared a few times. V gene TRBV11-2 combines with J gene TRBJ2-3; D unresolved. V was clipped by 5 bases and J by 4 bases, with 16 bases between them. CDR3 length: 15 amino acids. Germline CDR1 is SGHAT and CDR2 is FQNNGV. The CDR3 DNA is TGTGCCAGCAGCCACAACCGCATCCGGGCAGATACGCAGTATTTT. It is translated as CASSHNRIRADTQYF. Using reference TRBV11-2 and TRBJ2-3 for the parts outside the CDR3, the full variable domain is EAGVAQSPRYKIIEKRQSVAFWCNPISGHATLYWYQQILGQGPKLLIQFQNNGVVDDSQLPKDRFSAERLKGVDSTLKIQPAKLEDSAVYLCASSHNRIRADTQYFGPGTRLTVL.

This chain joins TRBV7-8 and TRBJ2-5, with TRBD2 matching over 8 bases. V was clipped by 3 bases and J by 5 bases; unmatched bases: 5. CDR3 length: 14 residues. Per germline, CDR1 SGHVS and CDR2 FQNEAQ. For the CDR3, the DNA is TGTGCCAGCAGCTTCAACGGGAGGGAGGAGACCCAGTACTTC. Its translation is CASSFNGREETQYF.

CDR3 amino acids: CASSLYPSGGYNEQFF. In DNA, the CDR3 is TGCGCCAGCAGCTTGTATCCTAGCGGGGGCTACAATGAGCAGTTCTTC. The chain recombines TRBV5-1 with TRBJ2-1, with TRBD2 matching 10 bases. V was clipped by 1 base and J by 3 bases; unmatched bases: 4. CDR1 is SGHRS and CDR2 is YFSETQ in the germline V gene. The CDR3 loop spans 16 amino acids. The full variable domain, completed using reference TRBV5-1 and TRBJ2-1, is KAGVTQTPRYLIKTRGQQVTLSCSPISGHRSVSWYQQTPGQGLQFLFEYFSETQRNKGNFPGRFSGRQFSNSRSEMNVSTLELGDSALYLCASSLYPSGGYNEQFFGPGTRLTVL.

The chain recombines TRBV24-1 with TRBJ1-5; D is perhaps TRBD1 (6 bases). CDR1 is KGHDR and CDR2 is SFDVKD in the germline V gene. Trimming took off 9 bases at V and 6 bases at J, with 11 bases between the two ends. The CDR3 has 12 amino acids. The CDR3 is CATGGDTQPQHF. The CDR3 DNA sequence: TGTGCCACCGGGGGGGACACTCAGCCCCAGCATTTT.

The chain carries TRBV7-7 and TRBJ2-5, with D tentatively TRBD2 (7 bases). Trimming removed 5 bases from V and 1 base from J, with 14 bases in between. Germline-derived CDR1 and CDR2 are SSHAT and FNYEAQ (reference sequence). This CDR3 has 15 residues. The CDR3: CASSHLRGGQETQYF. Here the CDR3 DNA reads TGTGCCAGCAGCCATCTTAGGGGGGGCCAAGAGACCCAGTACTTC.